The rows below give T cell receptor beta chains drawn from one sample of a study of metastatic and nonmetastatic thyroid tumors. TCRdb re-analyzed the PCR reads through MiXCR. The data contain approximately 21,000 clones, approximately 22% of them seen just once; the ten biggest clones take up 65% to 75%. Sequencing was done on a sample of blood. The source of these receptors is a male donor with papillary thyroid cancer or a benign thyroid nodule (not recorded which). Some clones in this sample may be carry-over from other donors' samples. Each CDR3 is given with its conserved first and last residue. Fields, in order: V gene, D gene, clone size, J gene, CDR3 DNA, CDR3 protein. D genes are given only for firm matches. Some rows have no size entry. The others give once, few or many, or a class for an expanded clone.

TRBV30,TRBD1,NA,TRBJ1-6,TGTGCCTGGACCTACCGGGACAGGGCGAATTCACCCCTCCACTTT,CAWTYRDRANSPLHF
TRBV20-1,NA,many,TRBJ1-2,TGCAGTGCTAGTTGGGGCTCTGGCTACACCTTC,CSASWGSGYTF
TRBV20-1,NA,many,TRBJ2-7,TGCAGTCAATCGGGGCGGGGCGGGGCCTACGAGCAGTACTTC,CSQSGRGGAYEQYF
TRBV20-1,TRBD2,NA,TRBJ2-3,TGCAGTGCTAGCGGGACTAGCGGGACAGATACGCAGTATTTT,CSASGTSGTDTQYF
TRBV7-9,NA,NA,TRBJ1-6,TGTGCCAGCAGCTTAACAGGGTTAGGATCACCCCTCCACTTT,CASSLTGLGSPLHF
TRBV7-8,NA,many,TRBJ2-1,TGTGCCAGCAGACCAACAGGGCGATCCTACAATGAGCAGTTCTTC,CASRPTGRSYNEQFF
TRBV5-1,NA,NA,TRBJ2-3,TGCGCCAGCAGCTTGGGTCAGAGAGGGGATACGCAGTATTTT,CASSLGQRGDTQYF
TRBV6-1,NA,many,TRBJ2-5,TGTGCCAGCAGTAAGGGGGAGGGTGAGACCCAGTACTTC,CASSKGEGETQYF
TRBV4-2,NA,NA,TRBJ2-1,TGTGCCAGCAGCCAAGATGGAAGGGGAGAGCAGTTCTTC,CASSQDGRGEQFF
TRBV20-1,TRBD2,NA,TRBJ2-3,TGCAGTGCTAGAGATCTAGCGGGAGGAGATACGCAGTATTTT,CSARDLAGGDTQYF
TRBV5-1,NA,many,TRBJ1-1,TGCGCCAGCAGCTTGTATTCGAACACTGAAGCTTTCTTT,CASSLYSNTEAFF
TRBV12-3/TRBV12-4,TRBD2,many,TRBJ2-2,TGTGCCAGCATGGGAGGGATGAACACCGGGGAGCTGTTTTTT,CASMGGMNTGELFF
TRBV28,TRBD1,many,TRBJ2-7,TGTGCCAGCAGTGCCCCTGGGACAGCTACCTACGAGCAGTACTTC,CASSAPGTATYEQYF
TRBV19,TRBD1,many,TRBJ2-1,TGTGCCAGTAGTATGATTGAGGGGACAGGGCGCAATGAGCAGTTCTTC,CASSMIEGTGRNEQFF
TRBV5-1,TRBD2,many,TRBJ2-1,TGCGCCAGCAGGTCAATAGCGGGAGTCTCCTACAATGAGCAGCTCTTC,CASRSIAGVSYNEQLF
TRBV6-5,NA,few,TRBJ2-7,TGTGCCAGCAGTTACTCGGGGCAGGGGGGATACGAGCAGTACTTC,CASSYSGQGGYEQYF
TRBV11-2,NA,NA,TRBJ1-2,TGTGCCAGCGGGCAGGGAGGTGGCTACACCTTC,CASGQGGGYTF
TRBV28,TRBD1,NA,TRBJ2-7,TGTGCCAGCAGTTTTACGGGACAGGGGTTAAACGAGCAGTACTTC,CASSFTGQGLNEQYF
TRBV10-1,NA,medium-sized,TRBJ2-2,TGCGCCAGCAGTGATGGAGCGCGAGGCGGGGAGCTGTTTTTT,CASSDGARGGELFF
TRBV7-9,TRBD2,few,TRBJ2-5,TGTGCCAGCAGGCCAGGACTAGTCGAGGAGACCCAGTACTTC,CASRPGLVEETQYF
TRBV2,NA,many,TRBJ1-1,TGTGCCAGCAGACTCGGACGGAGTGAAGCTTTCTTT,CASRLGRSEAFF
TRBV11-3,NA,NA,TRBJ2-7,TGTGCCAGCAGTTACTACCTCGTCTCCTACGAGCAGTACTTC,CASSYYLVSYEQYF
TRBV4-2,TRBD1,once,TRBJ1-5,TGTGCCAGCAGCCAAACGGGACAGGCAAGCAATCAGCCCCAGCATTTT,CASSQTGQASNQPQHF
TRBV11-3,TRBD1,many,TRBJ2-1,TGTGCCAGCAGCTTAGACAGCGGACAGGTGTCCAATGAGCAGTTCTTC,CASSLDSGQVSNEQFF
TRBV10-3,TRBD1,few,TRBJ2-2,TGTGCCACAAGGGGACAGTCGAACACCGGGGAGCTGTTTTTT,CATRGQSNTGELFF
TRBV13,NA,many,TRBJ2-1,TGTGCCAGCAGCTTAAGGAGTGGGTCCTACAATGAGCAGTTCTTC,CASSLRSGSYNEQFF
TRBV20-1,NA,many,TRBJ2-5,TGCAGTGCTAGGGAGAACGACCAAGAGACCCAGTACTTC,CSARENDQETQYF
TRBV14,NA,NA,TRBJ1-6,TGTGCCAGCAGCCAAATCATGGGGGCCTCACCCCTCCACTTT,CASSQIMGASPLHF
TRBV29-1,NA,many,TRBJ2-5,TGCAGCGTTGAAGATTCCCCCCCAGGGTCCATGGAGACCCAGTACTTC,CSVEDSPPGSMETQYF
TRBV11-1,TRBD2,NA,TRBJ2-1,TGTGCCAGCAGCCCATCCAGCGGGGAGTACAATGAGCAGTTCTTC,CASSPSSGEYNEQFF
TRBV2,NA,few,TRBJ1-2,TGTGCCAGCAGCTATGGCTACACCTTC,CASSYGYTF
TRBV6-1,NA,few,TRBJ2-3,TGTGCCAGCCGCTTTGGACAGAGCTTCACAGATACGCAGTATTTT,CASRFGQSFTDTQYF
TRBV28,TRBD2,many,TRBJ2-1,TGTGCCACTTCTTTAGCGGGAGTCCACAATGAGCAGTTCTTC,CATSLAGVHNEQFF
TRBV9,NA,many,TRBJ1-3,TGTGCCAGCAGCGCCGGGACGGCCGGAAACACCATATATTTT,CASSAGTAGNTIYF
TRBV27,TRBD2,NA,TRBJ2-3,TGTGCCAGCAAACTGACTAGCGGGATGCAAGATACCCAGAATTTT,CASKLTSGMQDTQNF
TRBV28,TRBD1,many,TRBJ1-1,TGTGCCAGCAGTTTCCTTTCTGCCGGACAGGTCAAGGCCGAAGCTTTCTTT,CASSFLSAGQVKAEAFF
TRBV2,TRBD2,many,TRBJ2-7,TGTGCCAGCAGTGGCTCTAGCGGGGCGACCTACGAGCAGTACTTC,CASSGSSGATYEQYF
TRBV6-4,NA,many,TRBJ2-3,TGTGCCAGCAGTGACAGCGAGTCAGATACGCAGTATTTT,CASSDSESDTQYF
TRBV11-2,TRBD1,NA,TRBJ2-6,TGTGCCAGCAGCTCATACCGGGACAGGGGGTTCGGGGCCAACGTCCTGACTTTC,CASSSYRDRGFGANVLTF
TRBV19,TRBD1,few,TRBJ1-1,TGTGCCAGTAGCACAAGACAGGGTACCTGGGGTGAAGCTTTCTTT,CASSTRQGTWGEAFF
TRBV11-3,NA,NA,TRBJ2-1,TGTGCCAGCAGCTTTATGGGAAATGAGCAGTTCTTC,CASSFMGNEQFF
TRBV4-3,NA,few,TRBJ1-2,TGCGCCAGCAGCCAATCTACCTTCACTAACTATGGCTACACCTTC,CASSQSTFTNYGYTF
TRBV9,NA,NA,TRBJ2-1,TGTGCCAGCAGCACCTCCCCGGGGCGCGGGGTTGGCCCTGAGCAGTTCTTC,CASSTSPGRGVGPEQFF
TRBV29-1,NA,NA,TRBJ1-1,TGCAGCGGACGGGGAGGCAACACTGAAGCTTTCTTT,CSGRGGNTEAFF
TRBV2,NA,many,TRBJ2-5,TGTGCCAGCAGTGCCGACCTAACCCGGGGGGAGACCCAGTACTTC,CASSADLTRGETQYF
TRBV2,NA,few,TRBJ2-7,TGTGCCAGCAATTGGGACACCACCTACGAGCAGTACTTC,CASNWDTTYEQYF
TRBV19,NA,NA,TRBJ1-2,TGTGCCACGGCCCCCAAGAGAAGTCTCCTGGATGGCTACACCTTC,CATAPKRSLLDGYTF
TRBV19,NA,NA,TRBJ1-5,TGTGCCAGTAGGGAAGGGGCCAGGGGAAACAATCAGCCCCAGCATTTT,CASREGARGNNQPQHF
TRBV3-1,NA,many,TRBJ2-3,TGTGCCAGCAGCCTCAGGGGAGCTAAGAACCCAGATACGCAGTATTTT,CASSLRGAKNPDTQYF
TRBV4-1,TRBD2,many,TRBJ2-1,TGCGCCAGCAGCCAAGGATCCGTAGCGGGGTCCTACAATGAGCAGTTCTTC,CASSQGSVAGSYNEQFF
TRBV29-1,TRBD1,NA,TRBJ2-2,TGCAGCGGGGGGACAGGGGGCCACGGGGAGCTGTTTTTT,CSGGTGGHGELFF
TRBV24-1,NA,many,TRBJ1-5,TGTGCCACCAGTAGAGGGGGGGGGAACAATCAGCCCCAGCATTTT,CATSRGGGNNQPQHF
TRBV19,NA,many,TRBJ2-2,TGTGCCAGTAGGATCCAAGGGGCCGGGGAGCTGTTTTTT,CASRIQGAGELFF
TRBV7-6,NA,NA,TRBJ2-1,TGTGCCAGCAGCGAACGCCTGGGAACGGATGAGCAGTTCTTC,CASSERLGTDEQFF
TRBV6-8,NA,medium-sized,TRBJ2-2,TGTGCCAGCAGTTACGGTCTCGGGGAGCTGTTTTTT,CASSYGLGELFF
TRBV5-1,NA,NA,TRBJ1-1,TGCGCCAGCAGCTTGGAAGGATCTGAAGCTTTCTTT,CASSLEGSEAFF
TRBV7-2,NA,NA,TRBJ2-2,TGTGCCAGCAAGCTTGCCGGGGAGCTGTTTTTT,CASKLAGELFF